This TCR beta chain was captured by sequencing in a study of shared clonotypes between healthy human individuals. Study-wide findings and caveats: Four donors had roughly 5% of their naive CD4 clonotypes in common.

For this clone: What it recognizes is unknown.

CDR3 length: 14 amino acids. Looked up from germline, CDR1 is SGHTA and CDR2 is FQGNSA. The V end lost 5 bases, the J end lost 2 bases, and 13 bases lay between the germline ends. Study donors comprised healthy, HIV-negative adults devoid of recent acute infection or vaccination. Data came from immunoSEQ multiplex PCR; TCRdb stores just in-frame clones and leaves some out. The data contain roughly 1,100,000 clones, approximately 72% of them singletons. The TCR sequence derives from a man aged 18-30 years in good health. The sample consisted of memory CD4+ T cells sorted from blood. Stated subset: CD45RA-negative fraction. The chain is built from TRBV7-2 and TRBJ2-7; no firm D call. CDR3 coding DNA: TGTGCCAGCAGCCCCAGTCCCACCACCTACGAGCAGTACTTC. This encodes CASSPSPTTYEQYF.